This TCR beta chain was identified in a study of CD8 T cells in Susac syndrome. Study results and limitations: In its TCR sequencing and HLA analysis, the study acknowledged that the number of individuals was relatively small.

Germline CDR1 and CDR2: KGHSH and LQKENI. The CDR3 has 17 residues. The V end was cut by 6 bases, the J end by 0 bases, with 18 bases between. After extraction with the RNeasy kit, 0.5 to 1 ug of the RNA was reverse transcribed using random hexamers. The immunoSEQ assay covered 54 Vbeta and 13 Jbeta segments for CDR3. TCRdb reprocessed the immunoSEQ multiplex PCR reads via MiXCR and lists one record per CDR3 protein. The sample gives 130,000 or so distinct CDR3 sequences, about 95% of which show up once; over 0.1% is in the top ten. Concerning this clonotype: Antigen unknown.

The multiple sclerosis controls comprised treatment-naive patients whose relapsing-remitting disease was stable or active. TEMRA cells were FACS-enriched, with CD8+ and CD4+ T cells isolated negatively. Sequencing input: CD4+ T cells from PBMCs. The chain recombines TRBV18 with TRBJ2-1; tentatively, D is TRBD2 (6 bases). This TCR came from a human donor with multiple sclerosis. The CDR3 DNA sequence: TGTGCCAGCTCTTCGGGGGTTCAGACAAGCTCCTACAATGAGCAGTTCTTC. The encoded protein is CASSSGVQTSSYNEQFF.